The clone carrying this TCR beta chain has just a few counts. This entry comes from a study of cytomegalovirus exposure and HLA in healthy donors. The PCR was carried out with 60 Vbeta primers and 13 Jbeta primers. Method: immunoSEQ multiplex PCR; TCRdb's copy keeps in-frame clones and lacks some. The sample yields roughly 110,000 clones, around 75% seen once. Trimming cost V 4 bases and J 5 bases; bases outside gene matches: 1. This CDR3 is 14 amino acids long. Germline lookup yields CDR1 WNHNN and CDR2 SYGVQD (reference sequence). This TCR came from a female donor in good health and CMV-seronegative. V usage is TRBV10-1 and J usage is TRBJ2-1; TRBD2 agrees at 11 bases. Material: PBMCs. This chain's CDR3 is CASSASGRHNEQFF. CDR3 nucleotides: TGCGCCAGCAGTGCTAGCGGGAGGCACAATGAGCAGTTCTTC.